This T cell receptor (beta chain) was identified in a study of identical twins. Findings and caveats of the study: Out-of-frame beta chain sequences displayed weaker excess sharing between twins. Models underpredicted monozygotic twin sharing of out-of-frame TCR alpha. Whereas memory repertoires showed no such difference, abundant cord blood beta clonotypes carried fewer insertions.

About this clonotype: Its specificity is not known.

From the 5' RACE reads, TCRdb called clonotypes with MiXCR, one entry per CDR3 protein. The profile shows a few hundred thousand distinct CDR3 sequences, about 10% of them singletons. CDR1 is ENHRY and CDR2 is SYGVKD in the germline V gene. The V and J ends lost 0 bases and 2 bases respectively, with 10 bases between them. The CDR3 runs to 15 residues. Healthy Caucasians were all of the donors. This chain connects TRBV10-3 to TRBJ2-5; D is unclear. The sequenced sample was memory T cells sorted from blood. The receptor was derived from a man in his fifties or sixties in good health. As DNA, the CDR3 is TGTGCCATCAGTGAGTCGAAGACATCACAAGAGACCCAGTACTTC. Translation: CAISESKTSQETQYF.